What follows are 12 T cell receptor beta chains derived from one specimen sequenced in a study of shared clonotypes between healthy human individuals. TCRdb's table, derived via immunoSEQ multiplex PCR, lists solely in-frame clones and lacks some. The repertoire holds around 320,000 clones, with around 87% as singletons. The specimen sequenced was memory CD8+ T cells sorted from blood. Subset defined: CD45RO+ cells pooled with CCR7-negative TemRA cells. These receptor sequences come from a man younger than 30 in good health.

The chain has TRBV11-2 and TRBJ2-2; D gene ambiguous. Trimming left V 1 base short and J 4 bases short, with 10 bases between. The germline gives CDR1 SGHAT, CDR2 FQNNGV. The CDR3 consists of 15 residues. The chain's CDR3 is CASSLASSGTGELFF. Written as DNA, the CDR3 is TGTGCCAGCAGCTTAGCGAGCTCGGGCACCGGGGAGCTGTTTTTT.

The DNA for the CDR3 is TGCGCCAGCAGTCCGATGGACGGATCCTATGGCTACACCTTC. This codes for CASSPMDGSYGYTF. This sequence joins TRBV4-3 and TRBJ1-2, with D uncertain. The CDR3 length is 14 residues. Per the germline V gene, CDR1 is LGHNA and CDR2 is YSLEER. The germline V and J ends were trimmed by 6 bases and 4 bases, with 15 bases remaining between them.

This clone was seen many times. This chain connects TRBV7-9 to TRBJ1-1, with D perhaps matching TRBD1 (6 bases). There are 13 residues in the CDR3. Per the germline V gene, CDR1 is SEHNR and CDR2 is FQNEAQ (reference sequence). Trimming shortened V by 6 bases and J by 7 bases, and 15 bases separated the two germline ends. This CDR3 reads CASRPNGGGEAFF. The CDR3 nucleotides are TGTGCCAGCAGGCCTAATGGGGGCGGTGAAGCTTTCTTT.

This chain joins TRBV4-3 and TRBJ1-1; TRBD1 agrees at 8 bases. V was pared by 5 bases and J by 0 bases, with 8 bases of the junction left unmatched. The CDR3 runs 16 residues. Germline loops: CDR1 LGHNA, CDR2 YSLEER. This CDR3 is CASSRDRIGMNTEAFF. The CDR3 DNA is TGCGCCAGCAGCAGGGACAGGATAGGGATGAACACTGAAGCTTTCTTT.

The chain couples TRBV6-1 to TRBJ2-7; possible D gene TRBD2, 6 bases. Germline V lookup: CDR1 MNHNS, CDR2 SASEGT. The CDR3 is made up of 15 amino acids. V lost 4 bases, J lost 2 bases, and 15 bases lay in between. CDR3 DNA: TGTGCCAGCAGTGTTTGGGGAGGCCCCCCCTACGAGCAGTACTTC. Its protein product is CASSVWGGPPYEQYF.

The CDR3 is CASSSPFAGDRDEQFF. The DNA of the CDR3 is TGTGCCAGCAGTTCTCCATTCGCCGGGGACCGCGATGAGCAGTTCTTC. This chain joins TRBV28 and TRBJ2-1; D possibly matches TRBD1 or TRBD2 (5 bases each). The length of the CDR3 is 16 residues. The germline V gene encodes CDR1 MDHEN and CDR2 SYDVKM. The V gene lost 4 bases and the J gene lost 8 bases, with 21 bases spanning the gap. Drawing the rest from reference TRBV28 and TRBJ2-1, the complete variable domain is DVKVTQSSRYLVKRTGEKVFLECVQDMDHENMFWYRQDPGLGLRLIYFSYDVKMKEKGDIPEGYSVSREKKERFSLILESASTNQTSMYLCASSSPFAGDRDEQFFGPGTRLTVL.

In its sample, this clone was seen once. The chain combines TRBV5-6 with TRBJ2-1; 10 bases align to TRBD2. With 6 bases clipped from V and 7 bases from J, the junction kept 4 bases outside the gene matches. This CDR3 comprises 13 residues. Germline V gene sequence: CDR1 SGHDT, CDR2 YYEEEE. The DNA of the CDR3 is TGTGCCAGCACACTAGCGGGACAGAATGAGCAGTTCTTC. The encoded protein is CASTLAGQNEQFF.

This clone was seen a single time. This chain links TRBV7-9 with TRBJ2-2, with a weak D call TRBD1 (5 bases). The CDR3 spans 14 residues. CDR1 is SEHNR and CDR2 is FQNEAQ in the germline V gene (reference sequence). Trimming removed 6 bases at V and 4 bases at J, with 12 bases between. DNA of the CDR3: TGTGCCAGCAGACTCCCAGGGTCCACCGGGGAGCTGTTTTTT. This translates into CASRLPGSTGELFF.

This clone was recorded at least ten times. The rearrangement uses TRBV15 and TRBJ1-5; the D gene is possibly TRBD1 (5 bases). The CDR3 has 15 residues. Trimming took 11 bases from V and 6 from J, leaving 23 bases between them. The germline gives CDR1 LNHNV, CDR2 YYDKDF (reference sequence). The CDR3 protein is CARGKRDDGVQPQHF. The DNA for the CDR3 is TGTGCCCGGGGGAAGAGGGACGACGGGGTTCAGCCCCAGCATTTT.

Written as DNA, the CDR3 is TGCGCCAGCAGTGAGTCGATCGGATTTGTGGGAGAGGGTAAAGAGACCCAGTACTTC. Protein product: CASSESIGFVGEGKETQYF. V is TRBV10-2 and J is TRBJ2-5; TRBD2 is a possible D gene (5 bases). The CDR3 loop spans 19 amino acids. Per the germline V gene, CDR1 is WSHSY and CDR2 is SAAADI. Trimming removed 0 bases at V and 3 bases at J, with 23 bases between.

V and J are TRBV9 and TRBJ2-3; D remains ambiguous. This CDR3 region has 14 residues. CDR1 is SGDLS, CDR2 YYNGEE, per germline. V lost 0 bases and J 2 bases, leaving 7 bases between the germline ends. The CDR3 nucleotides read TGTGCCAGCAGCGTAGAGGGTAACACAGATACGCAGTATTTT. This encodes CASSVEGNTDTQYF.

This clone occurred once. The genes are TRBV9 and TRBJ1-2; tentative D call: TRBD1 (6 bases). Germline V gene data show CDR1 as SGDLS and CDR2 as YYNGEE. V gave up 6 bases and J gave up 8 bases, with 14 bases separating them. This CDR3 contains 12 residues. CDR3 bases: TGTGCCAGCAATTCTTGGACAGAAGGCTACACCTTC. Translating it yields CASNSWTEGYTF.